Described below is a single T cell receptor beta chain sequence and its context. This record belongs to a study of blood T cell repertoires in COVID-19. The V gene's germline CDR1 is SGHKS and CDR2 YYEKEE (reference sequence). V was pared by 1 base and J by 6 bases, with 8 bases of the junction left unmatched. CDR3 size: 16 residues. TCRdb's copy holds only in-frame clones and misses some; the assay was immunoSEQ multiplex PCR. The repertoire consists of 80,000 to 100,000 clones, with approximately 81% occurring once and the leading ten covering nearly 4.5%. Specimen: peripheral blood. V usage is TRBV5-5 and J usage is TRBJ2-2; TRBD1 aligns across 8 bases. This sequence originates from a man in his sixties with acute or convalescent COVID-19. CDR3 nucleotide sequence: TGTGCCAGCAGCTTGACTCTGACAGGGGATCCCGGGGAGCTGTTTTTT. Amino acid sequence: CASSLTLTGDPGELFF.